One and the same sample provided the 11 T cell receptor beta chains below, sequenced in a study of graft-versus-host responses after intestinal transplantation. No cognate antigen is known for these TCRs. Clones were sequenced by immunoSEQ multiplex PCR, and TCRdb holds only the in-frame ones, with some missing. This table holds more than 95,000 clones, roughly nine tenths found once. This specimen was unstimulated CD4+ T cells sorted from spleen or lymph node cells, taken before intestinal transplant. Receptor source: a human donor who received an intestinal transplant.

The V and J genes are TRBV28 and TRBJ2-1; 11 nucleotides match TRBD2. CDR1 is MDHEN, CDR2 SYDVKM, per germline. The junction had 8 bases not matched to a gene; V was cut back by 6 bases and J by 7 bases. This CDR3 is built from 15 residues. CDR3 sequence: CASSPTSGSRNEQFF. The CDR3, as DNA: TGTGCCAGCAGCCCTACTAGCGGGAGTAGAAATGAGCAGTTCTTC.

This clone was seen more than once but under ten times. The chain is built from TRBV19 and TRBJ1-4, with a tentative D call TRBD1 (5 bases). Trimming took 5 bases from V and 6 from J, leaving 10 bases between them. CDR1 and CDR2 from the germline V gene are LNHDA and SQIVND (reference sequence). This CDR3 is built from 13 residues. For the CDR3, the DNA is TGTGCCAGTAGTTGGGTAGGGGATGAAAAACTGTTTTTT. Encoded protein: CASSWVGDEKLFF.

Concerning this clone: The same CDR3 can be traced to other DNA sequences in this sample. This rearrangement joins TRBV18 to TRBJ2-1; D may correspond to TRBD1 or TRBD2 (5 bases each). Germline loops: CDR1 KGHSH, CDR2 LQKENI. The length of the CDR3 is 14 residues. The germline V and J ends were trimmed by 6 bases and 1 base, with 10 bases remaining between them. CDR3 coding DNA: TGTGCCAGCTCGCCAGGGAGATCCTACAATGAGCAGTTCTTC. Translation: CASSPGRSYNEQFF.

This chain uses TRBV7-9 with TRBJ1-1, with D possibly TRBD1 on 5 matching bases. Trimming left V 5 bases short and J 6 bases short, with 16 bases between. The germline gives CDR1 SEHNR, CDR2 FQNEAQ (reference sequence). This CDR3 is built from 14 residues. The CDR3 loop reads CASSELGRPSEAFF. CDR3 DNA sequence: TGTGCCAGCAGCGAACTGGGACGGCCGTCTGAAGCTTTCTTT.

CDR3 DNA: TGTGCCAGCTCAAACAGGGACAGCTACGAGCAGTACTTC. Protein sequence: CASSNRDSYEQYF. The chain combines TRBV18 with TRBJ2-7; 7 nucleotides line up with TRBD1. Trimming at V came to 5 bases and at J to 3 bases, leaving 4 bases not matched to a gene. Germline V gene lookup returns CDR1 KGHSH and CDR2 LQKENI. The CDR3 totals 13 residues.

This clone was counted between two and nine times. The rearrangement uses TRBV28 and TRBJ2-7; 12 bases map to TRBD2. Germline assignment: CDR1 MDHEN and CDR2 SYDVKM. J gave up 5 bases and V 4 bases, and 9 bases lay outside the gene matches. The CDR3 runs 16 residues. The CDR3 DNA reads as TGTGCCAGCAGTTCCCGACGACTAGCGGGAGTCCACGAGCAGTACTTC. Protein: CASSSRRLAGVHEQYF.

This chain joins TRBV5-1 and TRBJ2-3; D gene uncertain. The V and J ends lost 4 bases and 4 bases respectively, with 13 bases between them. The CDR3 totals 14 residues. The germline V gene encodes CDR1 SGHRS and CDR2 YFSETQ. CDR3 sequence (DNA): TGCGCCAGCAGCCCCCAGGTTGGCGCAGATACGCAGTATTTT. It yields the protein CASSPQVGADTQYF.

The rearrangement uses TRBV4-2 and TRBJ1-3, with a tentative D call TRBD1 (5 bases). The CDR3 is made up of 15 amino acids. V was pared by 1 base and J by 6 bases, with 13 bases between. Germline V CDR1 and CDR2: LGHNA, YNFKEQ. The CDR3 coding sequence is TGTGCCAGCAGCCAAGTGGCAGGGTTAAAAAACACCATATATTTT. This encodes CASSQVAGLKNTIYF.

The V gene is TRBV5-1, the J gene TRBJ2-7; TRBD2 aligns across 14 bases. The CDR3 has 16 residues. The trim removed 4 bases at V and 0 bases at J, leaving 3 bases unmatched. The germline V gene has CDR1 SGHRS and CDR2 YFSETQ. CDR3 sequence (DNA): TGCGCCAGCAGCGGGGGACTAGCGGGAGCCTCCTACGAGCAGTACTTC. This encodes CASSGGLAGASYEQYF.

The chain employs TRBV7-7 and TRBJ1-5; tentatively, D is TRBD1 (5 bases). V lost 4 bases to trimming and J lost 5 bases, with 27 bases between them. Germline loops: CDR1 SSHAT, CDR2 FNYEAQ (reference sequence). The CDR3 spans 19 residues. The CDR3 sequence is CASSSSRIRGWGRYQPQHF. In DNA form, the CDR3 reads TGTGCCAGCAGCTCCTCTCGAATTAGAGGGTGGGGCCGTTATCAGCCCCAGCATTTT.

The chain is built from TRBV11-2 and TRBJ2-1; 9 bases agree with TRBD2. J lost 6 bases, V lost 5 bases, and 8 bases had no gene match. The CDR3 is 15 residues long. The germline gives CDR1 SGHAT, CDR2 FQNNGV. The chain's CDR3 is CASSLMSGGLNEQFF. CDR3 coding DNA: TGTGCCAGCAGCCTGATGAGCGGGGGGCTCAATGAGCAGTTCTTC. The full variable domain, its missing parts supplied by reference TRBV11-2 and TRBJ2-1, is EAGVAQSPRYKIIEKRQSVAFWCNPISGHATLYWYQQILGQGPKLLIQFQNNGVVDDSQLPKDRFSAERLKGVDSTLKIQPAKLEDSAVYLCASSLMSGGLNEQFFGPGTRLTVL.